A selection of T cell receptor beta chains follows, all from one sample in a study of blood T cells in healthy people across ages. MiXCR was run by TCRdb on the 5' RACE reads, yielding one entry per CDR3 protein. The data show about 1.6 million distinct CDR3 sequences, about 35% seen once. The sample consisted of blood. The receptors were gathered from a woman under 40 in good health. The CDR3 runs from the conserved cysteine through the conserved F or W. The D gene is left open where the match is weak. Size is stated for part of the rows, as once, few or many counts, or as a class when the clone is expanded.

j_call v_call d_call clone_size cdr3_nt cdr3_aa
TRBJ2-7 TRBV7-9 . few TGTGCCAGCAGCTTAAGGGTTGGGGGTTCCTACGAGCAGTACTTC CASSLRVGGSYEQYF
TRBJ2-3 TRBV24-1 TRBD2 few TGTGCCACCAGTGTGGGACTAGCAGGCACAGATACGCAGTATTTT CATSVGLAGTDTQYF
TRBJ2-1 TRBV18 TRBD2 . TGTGCCAGCTCACCCTTGGCTGGCGGGGGGAACAATGAGCAGTTCTTC CASSPLAGGGNNEQFF
TRBJ1-5 TRBV6-6 TRBD1 . TGTGCCAGCAGTTACAGACAGGGGGCGCGCAATCAGCCCCAGCATTTT CASSYRQGARNQPQHF
TRBJ2-3 TRBV20-1 TRBD2 many TGCAGTGCTCCCGGGACTAGCGGGGGGGCGAGCACAGATACGCAGTATTTT CSAPGTSGGASTDTQYF
TRBJ2-4 TRBV29-1 . many TGCAGCGCCGTACCGGGATCCAAAAACATTCAGTACTTC CSAVPGSKNIQYF
TRBJ2-1 TRBV6-1 . few TGTGCCAGCCTCCTCTGGGGTATGCCCAATGAGCAGTTCTTC CASLLWGMPNEQFF
TRBJ2-7 TRBV2 TRBD1 . TGTGCCAGCAGTTCGTCCGGGACAGGGGGGGCTTCGAGGCAGTACTTC CASSSSGTGGASRQYF
TRBJ1-4 TRBV27 . . TGTGCCAGCAAGGTCAGGAGCCGGAATGAAAAACTGTTTTTT CASKVRSRNEKLFF
TRBJ2-3 TRBV18 . . TGTGCCAGCTCTACTATGCAGGGGAGCACAGATACGCAGTATTTT CASSTMQGSTDTQYF
TRBJ2-1 TRBV9 TRBD2 . TGTGCCAGCAGTGGAAGCGGGGTTGGTGGGGATGAGCAGTTCTTC CASSGSGVGGDEQFF
TRBJ1-2 TRBV11-2 . . TGTGCCAGCAGCTTAGATCGGTTGATGTGGGGTTCCAACTATGGCTACACCTTC CASSLDRLMWGSNYGYTF
TRBJ2-5 TRBV2 . few TGTGCCAGCATGGACCAAGAGACCCAGTACTTC CASMDQETQYF
TRBJ2-3 TRBV5-5 TRBD1 . TGTGCCAGCAGCTTGGACAGGGGTCCCTTTACGCAGTATTTT CASSLDRGPFTQYF
TRBJ2-7 TRBV28 . . TGTGCCAGCAGCGGAGTGGGGGGAGGCCCTTCCTACGAGCAGTACTTC CASSGVGGGPSYEQYF
TRBJ2-2 TRBV12-3/TRBV12-4 TRBD2 . TGTGCCAGTAGGCGGGAGGGCGGGGAGCTGTTTTTT CASRREGGELFF
TRBJ1-2 TRBV7-8 . . TGTGCCAGCAGCTCCAATCCTAACTATGGCTACACCTTC CASSSNPNYGYTF
TRBJ2-3 TRBV3-1 . . TGTGCCAGCACCCCCGGCAGGGGTACAGATACGCAGTATTTT CASTPGRGTDTQYF
TRBJ1-2 TRBV5-1 . . TGCGCCAGCAGCGGTGGGGACCGGCTTGGCTACACCTTC CASSGGDRLGYTF
TRBJ2-5 TRBV4-1 . . TGCGCCAGCAGCCAAGAGGGTACTAACCAAGAGACCCAGTACTTC CASSQEGTNQETQYF
TRBJ2-7 TRBV25-1 . . TGTGCCAGCAGTGACTCCATGACAAGAAGCTACGAGCAGTACTTC CASSDSMTRSYEQYF
TRBJ2-7 TRBV6-2/TRBV6-3 TRBD2 many TGTGCCAGCAGTTACTTAGCGGGAGAGGGCTACGAGCAGTACTTC CASSYLAGEGYEQYF
TRBJ2-3 TRBV7-8 TRBD2 . TGTGCCAGCAGCTTAGGTTATAGTTCGGCTAGCGGGAGTAGAAGGTATTTT CASSLGYSSASGSRRYF
TRBJ2-7 TRBV12-3/TRBV12-4 . many TGTGCCAGCAGCCCAATGAGGGCCTACCACGAGCAGTACTTC CASSPMRAYHEQYF
TRBJ2-7 TRBV20-1 . many TGCAGTGCTAGAGTCACAGGGGACTTTTACGAGCAGTACTTC CSARVTGDFYEQYF
TRBJ2-1 TRBV12-3/TRBV12-4 . few TGTGCCAGCACCCTTACCTACTACAATGAGCAGTTCTTC CASTLTYYNEQFF
TRBJ2-7 TRBV6-5 TRBD2 . TGTGCCAGCGGGCCATCGGGGGGGGACACCTACGAGCAGTACTTC CASGPSGGDTYEQYF
TRBJ2-5 TRBV5-1 TRBD2 few TGCGCCAGCAGCCACGGTGCGGGAGGTTCTGAGACCCAGTACTTC CASSHGAGGSETQYF
TRBJ2-7 TRBV12-3/TRBV12-4 . . TGTGCCAGCACCAGGGGTGGGGGGAACTACGAGCAGTACTTC CASTRGGGNYEQYF
TRBJ2-2 TRBV5-5 TRBD1 . TGTGCCAGCAGCTACGGGACAGGGGGGCCGTCAAACACCGGGGAGCTGTTTTTT CASSYGTGGPSNTGELFF
TRBJ2-3 TRBV5-1 TRBD1 many TGCGCCAGCAGCCACGGACAGGGCGCAGATACGCAGTATTTT CASSHGQGADTQYF
TRBJ2-3 TRBV5-1 . . TGCGCCAGCAGCTTGGCGGACAGCTATAGCACAGATACGCAGTATTTT CASSLADSYSTDTQYF
TRBJ1-1 TRBV7-2 TRBD1 . TGTGCCAGCAGCTTAGACAGGGGGCCTGGTGAAGCTTTCTTT CASSLDRGPGEAFF
TRBJ2-1 TRBV15 . . TGTGCCACCAGCAGAGATCGGCTAGGCAATGAGCAGTTCTTC CATSRDRLGNEQFF
TRBJ1-1 TRBV7-9 . few TGTGCCAGCAGCTCTACCGGGGGAGGGAGCACTGAAGCTTTCTTT CASSSTGGGSTEAFF
TRBJ2-5 TRBV7-9 . . TGTGCCAGCAGCTTAGAGGGTAGCCTTCTATCAGAGGCCCAGTACTTC CASSLEGSLLSEAQYF
TRBJ2-5 TRBV13 TRBD2 few TGTGCCAGCAGCGCGACTAGCGAAGAGACCCAGTACTTC CASSATSEETQYF
TRBJ2-7 TRBV4-1 . . TGCGCCAGCAGCCAAGAGTGGTCCCCCTACGAGCAGTACTTC CASSQEWSPYEQYF
TRBJ2-3 TRBV5-1 . many TGCGCCAGCAGCCCTGGACGAAGCACAGATACGCAGTATTTT CASSPGRSTDTQYF
TRBJ2-7 TRBV6-1 TRBD2 . TGTGCCAGCAGTGCATCCCCGGCGGGGGGGGGAGACGAGCAGTACTTC CASSASPAGGGDEQYF
TRBJ2-1 TRBV4-1 TRBD2 few TGCGCCAGCAGCCAAGGGGGACTAGCGGGAGAGAACAATGAGCAGTTCTTC CASSQGGLAGENNEQFF
TRBJ2-1 TRBV7-8 TRBD2 once TGTGCCAGCAGCTTAGGTGGGCTAGCGGGAGGGCCGTTACACAATGAGCAGTTCTTC CASSLGGLAGGPLHNEQFF
TRBJ2-5 TRBV6-5 TRBD2 . TGTGCCAGCAGTAGCGGGAGTGACAATGAGCAGTACTTC CASSSGSDNEQYF
TRBJ1-2 TRBV27 TRBD1 few TGTGCCAGCAGTTTGAAGGGGGCAGGATATGGCTACACCTTC CASSLKGAGYGYTF
TRBJ2-3 TRBV20-1 . . TGCAGTGCTAGAGGGAGCGGTCCCACAGATACGCAGTATTTT CSARGSGPTDTQYF
TRBJ1-1 TRBV27 TRBD1 few TGTGCCAGCAGCCGACCGGGACAGGGGAACACTGAAGCTTTCTTT CASSRPGQGNTEAFF
TRBJ2-3 TRBV9 TRBD2 . TGTGCCAGCAGCATCGGGACTAGTATTCAAGATACGCAGTATTTT CASSIGTSIQDTQYF
TRBJ2-2 TRBV2 TRBD2 few TGTGCCAGCAAAACTAGCGGGGGGAACACCGGGGAGCTGTTTTTT CASKTSGGNTGELFF
TRBJ1-6 TRBV12-3/TRBV12-4 . . TGTGCCAGCAGTTTAGGGGGGACAATTTCACCCCTCCACTTT CASSLGGTISPLHF
TRBJ2-3 TRBV7-6 . . TGTGCCAGCAGCTTAAGGAGGGACCCAAGGAGGGATACGCAGTATTTT CASSLRRDPRRDTQYF
TRBJ1-2 TRBV29-1 TRBD1 many TGCAGCGCCGGACAGGTTTATGGCTACACCTTC CSAGQVYGYTF
TRBJ1-4 TRBV18 . . TGTGCCAGCTCACCAACCCCGGGGGCACGGGAAAAACTGTTTTTT CASSPTPGAREKLFF
TRBJ2-3 TRBV27 TRBD2 many TGTGCCAGCAGAAGCGGGAACACAGATACGCAGTATTTT CASRSGNTDTQYF
TRBJ1-2 TRBV2 TRBD1 . TGTGCCAGCAGTAAACAGGGGATAGTCGGCTACACCTTC CASSKQGIVGYTF
TRBJ2-7 TRBV4-1 . . TGCGCCAGCAGCCAAGGGGATGGGAACCCCTACGAGCAGTACTTC CASSQGDGNPYEQYF
TRBJ2-7 TRBV5-1 . . TGCGCCAGCAGCCGGCAGGGGCAATACGAGCAGTACTTC CASSRQGQYEQYF
TRBJ2-7 TRBV7-9 TRBD1 many TGTGCCAGCAGTCCTGGGACAGTCTCCTACGAGCAGTACTTC CASSPGTVSYEQYF
TRBJ2-3 TRBV7-2 TRBD2 . TGTGCCAGCAGCTATATAGCGGGGGCACCCACAGGTACGCAGTATTTT CASSYIAGAPTGTQYF
TRBJ1-2 TRBV25-1 TRBD1 . TGTGCCAGCGCCCCGGGACAGGGTAGTGGCTACACCTTC CASAPGQGSGYTF
TRBJ1-2 TRBV12-3/TRBV12-4 TRBD1 few TGTGCCAGCAGTTTCCGGACAGGGGGACACTATGGCTACACCTTC CASSFRTGGHYGYTF